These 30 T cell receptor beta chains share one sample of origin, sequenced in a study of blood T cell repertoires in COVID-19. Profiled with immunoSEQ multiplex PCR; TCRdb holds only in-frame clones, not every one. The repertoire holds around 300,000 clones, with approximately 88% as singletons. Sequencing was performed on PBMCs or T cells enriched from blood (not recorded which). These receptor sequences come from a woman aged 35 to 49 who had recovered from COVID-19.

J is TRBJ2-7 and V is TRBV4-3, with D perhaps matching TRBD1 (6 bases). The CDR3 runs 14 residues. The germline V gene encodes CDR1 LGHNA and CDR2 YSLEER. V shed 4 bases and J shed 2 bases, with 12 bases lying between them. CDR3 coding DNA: TGCGCCAGCAGCCTCGGGACACCACCCTACGAGCAGTACTTC. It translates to CASSLGTPPYEQYF.

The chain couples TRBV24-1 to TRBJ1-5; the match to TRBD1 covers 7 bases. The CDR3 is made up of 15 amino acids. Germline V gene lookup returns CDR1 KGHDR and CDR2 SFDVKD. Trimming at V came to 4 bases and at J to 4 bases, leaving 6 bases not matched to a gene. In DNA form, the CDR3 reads TGTGCCACCAGTGACCCCGGGACAGAGAATCAGCCCCAGCATTTT. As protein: CATSDPGTENQPQHF.

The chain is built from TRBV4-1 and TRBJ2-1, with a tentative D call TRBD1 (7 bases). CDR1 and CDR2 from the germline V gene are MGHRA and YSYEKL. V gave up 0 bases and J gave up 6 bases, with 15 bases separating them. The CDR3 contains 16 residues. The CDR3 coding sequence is TGCGCCAGCAGCCAAGAAGGAGGGGGCGTCATCAATGAGCAGTTCTTC. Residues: CASSQEGGGVINEQFF.

The CDR3 region has the DNA TGTGCCAGCAGCCAATCCCCACTAGCGGGAAAGACCCAGTACTTC. This sequence encodes CASSQSPLAGKTQYF. The chain couples TRBV2 to TRBJ2-5; 10 nucleotides line up with TRBD2. J was trimmed by 6 bases and V by 6 bases; bases with no gene match: 10. The CDR3 is made up of 15 amino acids. Germline V CDR1 and CDR2: SNHLY, FYNNEI. The full variable domain, rest sourced from reference TRBV2 and TRBJ2-5, is EPEVTQTPSHQVTQMGQEVILRCVPISNHLYFYWYRQILGQKVEFLVSFYNNEISEKSEIFDDQFSVERPDGSNFTLKIRSTKLEDSAMYFCASSQSPLAGKTQYFGPGTRLLVL.

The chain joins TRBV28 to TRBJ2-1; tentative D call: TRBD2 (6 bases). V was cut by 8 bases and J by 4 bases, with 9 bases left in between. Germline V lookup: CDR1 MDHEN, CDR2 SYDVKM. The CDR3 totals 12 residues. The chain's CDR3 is CASSAGYNEQFF. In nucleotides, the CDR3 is TGTGCCAGCTCGGCGGGGTACAATGAGCAGTTCTTC.

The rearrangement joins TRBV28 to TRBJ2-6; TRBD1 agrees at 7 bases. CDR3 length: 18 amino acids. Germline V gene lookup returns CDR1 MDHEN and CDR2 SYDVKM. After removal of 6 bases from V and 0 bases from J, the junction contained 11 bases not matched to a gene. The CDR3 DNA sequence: TGTGCCAGCAGGAATCGACAGGGAAAGCTCTCTGGGGCCAACGTCCTGACTTTC. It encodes CASRNRQGKLSGANVLTF.

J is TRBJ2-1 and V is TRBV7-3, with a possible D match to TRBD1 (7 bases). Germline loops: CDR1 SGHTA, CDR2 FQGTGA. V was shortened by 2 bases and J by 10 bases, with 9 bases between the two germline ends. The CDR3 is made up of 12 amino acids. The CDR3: CASSLAGGEQFF. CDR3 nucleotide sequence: TGTGCCAGCAGCTTAGCAGGGGGGGAGCAGTTCTTC.

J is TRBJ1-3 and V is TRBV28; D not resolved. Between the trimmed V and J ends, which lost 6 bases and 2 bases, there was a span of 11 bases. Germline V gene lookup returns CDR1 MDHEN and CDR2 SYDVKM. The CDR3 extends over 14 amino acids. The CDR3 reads CASRNPLAGNTIYF. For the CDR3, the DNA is TGTGCCAGCAGGAACCCTTTAGCTGGAAACACCATATATTTT.

The CDR3, as DNA: TGTGCCAGCTCACCCATAGACAGAGCGAACACCGGGGAGCTGTTTTTT. This translates into CASSPIDRANTGELFF. The chain combines TRBV18 with TRBJ2-2, with D possibly TRBD1 on 5 matching bases. The CDR3 has 16 residues. Trimming pared 3 bases from V and 0 bases from J, leaving 11 bases between. The germline CDR1 and CDR2 sequences are KGHSH and LQKENI.

The CDR3 DNA follows: TGTGCCAGCTCACCAAGAGCGGGAGCGGGCACAGATACGCAGTATTTT. Translation gives CASSPRAGAGTDTQYF. V usage is TRBV18 and J usage is TRBJ2-3; 8 nucleotides agree with TRBD2. The CDR3 has 16 amino acids. Germline CDR1 and CDR2: KGHSH and LQKENI. J lost 1 base, V lost 2 bases, and 5 bases had no gene match.

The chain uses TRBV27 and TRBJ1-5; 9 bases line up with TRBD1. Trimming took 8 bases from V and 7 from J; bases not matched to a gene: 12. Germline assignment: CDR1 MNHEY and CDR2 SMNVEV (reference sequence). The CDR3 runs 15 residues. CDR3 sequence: CASSTTGQGSQPQHF. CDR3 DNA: TGTGCCAGCTCCACCACGGGACAGGGATCCCAGCCCCAGCATTTT.

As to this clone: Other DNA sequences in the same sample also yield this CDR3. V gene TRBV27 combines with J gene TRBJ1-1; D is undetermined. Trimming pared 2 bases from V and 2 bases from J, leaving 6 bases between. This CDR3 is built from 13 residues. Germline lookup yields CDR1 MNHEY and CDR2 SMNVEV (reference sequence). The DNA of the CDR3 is TGTGCCAGCAGTTTAAGCTTAAACACTGAAGCTTTCTTT. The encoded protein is CASSLSLNTEAFF.

The DNA of the CDR3 is TGTGCCAGCAGTGTCAGGGGCTCCTATAATTCACCCCTCCACTTT. Translation gives CASSVRGSYNSPLHF. The J gene is TRBJ1-6, the V gene TRBV27, with D possibly being TRBD1 (6 bases). The CDR3 runs to 15 residues. V shed 5 bases and J shed 0 bases, with 8 bases lying between them. Germline CDR1 is MNHEY and CDR2 is SMNVEV (reference sequence).

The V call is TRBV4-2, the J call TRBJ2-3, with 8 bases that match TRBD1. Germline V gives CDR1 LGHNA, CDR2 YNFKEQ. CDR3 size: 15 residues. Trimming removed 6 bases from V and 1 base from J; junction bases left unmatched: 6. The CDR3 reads CASSRPGQGTDTQYF. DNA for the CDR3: TGTGCCAGCAGTAGACCGGGACAGGGCACAGATACGCAGTATTTT.

The CDR3 loop reads CASSLGSGHETQYF. In DNA, the CDR3 is TGTGCCAGCAGCTTAGGATCGGGTCACGAGACCCAGTACTTC. The chain is built from TRBV7-2 and TRBJ2-5; D unclear. CDR1 is SGHTA, CDR2 FQGNSA, per germline. V lost 1 base, J lost 5 bases, and 11 bases lay in between. CDR3 length: 14 amino acids.

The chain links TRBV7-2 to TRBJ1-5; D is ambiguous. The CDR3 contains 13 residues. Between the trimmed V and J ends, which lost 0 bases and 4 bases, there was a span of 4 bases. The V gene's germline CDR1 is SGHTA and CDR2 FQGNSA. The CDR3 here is CASSLALNQPQHF. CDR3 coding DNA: TGTGCCAGCAGCTTAGCTCTTAATCAGCCCCAGCATTTT. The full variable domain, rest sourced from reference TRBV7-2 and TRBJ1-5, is GAGVSQSPSNKVTEKGKDVELRCDPISGHTALYWYRQSLGQGLEFLIYFQGNSAPDKSGLPSDRFSAERTGGSVSTLTIQRTQQEDSAVYLCASSLALNQPQHFGDGTRLSIL.

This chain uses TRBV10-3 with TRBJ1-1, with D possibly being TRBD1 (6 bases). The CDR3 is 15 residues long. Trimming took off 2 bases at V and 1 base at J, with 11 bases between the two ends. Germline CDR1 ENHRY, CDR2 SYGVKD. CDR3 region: CAISEPDRGNTEAFF. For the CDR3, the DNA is TGTGCCATCAGTGAGCCGGACAGAGGGAACACTGAAGCTTTCTTT.

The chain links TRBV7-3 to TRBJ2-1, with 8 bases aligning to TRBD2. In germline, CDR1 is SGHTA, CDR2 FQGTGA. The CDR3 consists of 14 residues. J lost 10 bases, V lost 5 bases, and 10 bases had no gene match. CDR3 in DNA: TGTGCCAGCAGCCGAGACGGGACTAGAGGGGAGCAGTTCTTC. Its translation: CASSRDGTRGEQFF.

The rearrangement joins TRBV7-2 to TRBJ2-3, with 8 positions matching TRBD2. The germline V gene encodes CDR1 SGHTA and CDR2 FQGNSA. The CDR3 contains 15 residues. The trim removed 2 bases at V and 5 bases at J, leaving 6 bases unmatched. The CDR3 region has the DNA TGTGCCAGCAGCTTATCTCGGGGGGGGTTAGATACGCAGTATTTT. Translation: CASSLSRGGLDTQYF.

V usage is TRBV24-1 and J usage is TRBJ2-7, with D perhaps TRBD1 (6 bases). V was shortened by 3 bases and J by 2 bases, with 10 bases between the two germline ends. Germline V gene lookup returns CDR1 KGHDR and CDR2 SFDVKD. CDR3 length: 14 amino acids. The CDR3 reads CATSDPDRPYEQYF. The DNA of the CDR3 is TGTGCCACCAGTGATCCGGACAGACCCTACGAGCAGTACTTC.

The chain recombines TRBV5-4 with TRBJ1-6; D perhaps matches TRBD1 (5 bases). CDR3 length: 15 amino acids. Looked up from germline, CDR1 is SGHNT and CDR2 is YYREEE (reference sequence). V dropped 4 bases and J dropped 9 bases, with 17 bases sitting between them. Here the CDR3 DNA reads TGTGCCAGCAGCCTGCTCGGGCAGGGAGGTTCACCCCTCCACTTT. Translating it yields CASSLLGQGGSPLHF. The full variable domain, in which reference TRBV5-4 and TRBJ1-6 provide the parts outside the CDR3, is ETGVTQSPTHLIKTRGQQVTLRCSSQSGHNTVSWYQQALGQGPQFIFQYYREEENGRGNFPPRFSGLQFPNYSSELNVNALELDDSALYLCASSLLGQGGSPLHFGNGTRLTVT.

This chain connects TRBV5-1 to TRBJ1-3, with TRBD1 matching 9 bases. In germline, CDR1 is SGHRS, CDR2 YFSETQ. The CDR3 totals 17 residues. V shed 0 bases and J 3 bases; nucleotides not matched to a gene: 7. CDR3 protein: CASSLELQGAGGNTIYF. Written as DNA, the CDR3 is TGCGCCAGCAGCTTGGAGTTACAGGGGGCTGGTGGAAACACCATATATTTT. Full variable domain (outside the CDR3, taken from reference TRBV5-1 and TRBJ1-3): KAGVTQTPRYLIKTRGQQVTLSCSPISGHRSVSWYQQTPGQGLQFLFEYFSETQRNKGNFPGRFSGRQFSNSRSEMNVSTLELGDSALYLCASSLELQGAGGNTIYFGEGSWLTVV.

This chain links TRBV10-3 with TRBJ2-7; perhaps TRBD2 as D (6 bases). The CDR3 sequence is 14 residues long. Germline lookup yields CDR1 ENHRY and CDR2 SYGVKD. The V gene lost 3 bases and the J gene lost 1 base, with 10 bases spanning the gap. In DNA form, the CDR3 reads TGTGCCATCAGTGAAGTTAGCGGTTCCTACGAGCAGTACTTC. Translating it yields CAISEVSGSYEQYF.

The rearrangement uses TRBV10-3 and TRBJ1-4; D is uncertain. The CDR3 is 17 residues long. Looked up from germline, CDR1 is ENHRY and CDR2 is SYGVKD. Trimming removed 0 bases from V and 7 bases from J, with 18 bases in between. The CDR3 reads CAISESNSAPGGEKLFF. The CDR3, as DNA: TGTGCCATCAGTGAGTCGAACTCAGCTCCAGGAGGTGAAAAACTGTTTTTT.

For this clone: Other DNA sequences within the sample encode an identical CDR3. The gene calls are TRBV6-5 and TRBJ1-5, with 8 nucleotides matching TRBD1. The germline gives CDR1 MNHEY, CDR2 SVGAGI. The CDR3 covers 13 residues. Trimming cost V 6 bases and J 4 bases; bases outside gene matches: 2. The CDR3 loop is CASRRQGNQPQHF. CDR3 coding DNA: TGTGCCAGCAGGCGACAGGGGAATCAGCCCCAGCATTTT.

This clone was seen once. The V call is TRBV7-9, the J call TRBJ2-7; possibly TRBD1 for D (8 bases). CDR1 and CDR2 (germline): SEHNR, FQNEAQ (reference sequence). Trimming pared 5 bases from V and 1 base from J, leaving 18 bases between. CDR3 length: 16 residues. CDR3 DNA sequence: TGTGCCAGCAGCACCCAACACAGGGGGGGATCCTACGAGCAGTACTTC. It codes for CASSTQHRGGSYEQYF.

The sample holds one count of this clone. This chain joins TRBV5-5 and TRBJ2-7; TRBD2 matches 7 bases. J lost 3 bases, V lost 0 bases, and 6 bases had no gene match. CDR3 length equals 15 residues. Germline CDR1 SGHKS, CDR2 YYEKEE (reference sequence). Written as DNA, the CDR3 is TGTGCCAGCAGCTTGGGACTAGCTACGATCTACGAGCAGTACTTC. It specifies CASSLGLATIYEQYF.

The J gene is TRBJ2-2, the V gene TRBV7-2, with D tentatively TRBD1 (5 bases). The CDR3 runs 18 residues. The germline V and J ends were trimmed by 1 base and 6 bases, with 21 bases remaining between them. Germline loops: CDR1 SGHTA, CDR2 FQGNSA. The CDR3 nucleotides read TGTGCCAGCAGCTTAGTATACGCAGTTCGGCAGGGCGCCGGGGAGCTGTTTTTT. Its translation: CASSLVYAVRQGAGELFF.

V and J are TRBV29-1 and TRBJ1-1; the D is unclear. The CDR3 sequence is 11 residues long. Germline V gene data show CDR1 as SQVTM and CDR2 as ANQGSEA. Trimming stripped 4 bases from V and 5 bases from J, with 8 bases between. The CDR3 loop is CSVVRSTEAFF. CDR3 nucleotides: TGCAGCGTTGTCCGGAGTACTGAAGCTTTCTTT.

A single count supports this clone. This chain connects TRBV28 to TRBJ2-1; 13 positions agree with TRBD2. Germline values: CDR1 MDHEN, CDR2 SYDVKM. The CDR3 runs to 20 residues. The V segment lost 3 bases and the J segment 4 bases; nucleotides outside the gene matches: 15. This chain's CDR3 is CASSFPLRLAGGRGYNEQFF. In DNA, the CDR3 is TGTGCCAGCAGTTTCCCTCTCAGACTAGCGGGAGGTAGGGGTTACAATGAGCAGTTCTTC.